This T cell receptor beta chain is from a study of CD8 T cells in ankylosing spondylitis (dated by TCRdb to the late 2010s). With respect to the entire study: T cell receptor beta repertoires were profiled in healthy donors and ankylosing spondylitis patients so that disease-linked TCR variants could be found. Peripheral blood was sampled, and synovial fluid was also collected from ankylosing spondylitis patients. The whole study cohort included some 100 healthy donors and 25 ankylosing spondylitis patients. Broader findings and caveats from the paper: A TCR beta motif made up of about eight highly homologous amino acid variants appeared to be characteristic of blood from ankylosing spondylitis patients. The disease-linked clones were reported as significantly enriched in matched synovial fluid samples from ankylosing spondylitis patients. In peripheral blood, the disease-linked clones were found at relatively low frequencies and had a CD8+ phenotype. Some motif variants were previously reported in synovial fluid and blood of reactive arthritis patients, suggesting common disease-initiation mechanisms.

On this clonotype: Its antigen target is currently unknown. No qualities accompany the bases; no much larger clone lies one base away.

TCRdb records Illumina HiSeq 2500 as the sequencer. Quantitative 5'-RACE with molecular barcodes was the method used to prepare the TCR beta libraries. Per the authors' processing: A new computational method based on a probabilistic model of VDJ rearrangement was used to identify disease-linked TCR variants. The public sequencing data were trimmed at Q25 with fastp and processed into clonotypes with MiXCR by TCRdb, which kept only in-frame beta chains. For every CDR3 protein sequence, its rows merge into one entry that carries the most common genes and DNA. These V and J calls derive from TCRdb rather than the authors' analysis. Counted in this sample were about 750,000 distinct CDR3 sequences; around 17% of them appeared once. 15% to 20% of the sample goes to the ten largest clones. Via the germline V gene (reference sequence), CDR1 is LNHDA and CDR2 SQIVND. The CDR3 runs 15 residues from the cysteine to the phenylalanine. Only the CDR3 portion is preserved as DNA: 45 bases, with reading frame beginning at the first base. Trimming takes 3 bases off V and 1 base off J; junction bases not matched to a gene: 2.

Here the chain combines TRBV19 and TRBJ2-2; 7 bases in between match TRBD1. The receptor's source is a male donor with ankylosing spondylitis. Source material: blood, either unsorted or a sorted T cell fraction (not recorded which). The nucleotide sequence reads as follows: TGTGCCAGTAGTATGTGGACAGGGAACACCGGGGAGCTGTTTTTT. This encodes CASSMWTGNTGELFF. The reference TRBV19 and TRBJ2-2 proteins fill in what lies around the CDR3, so the full variable domain reads DGGITQSPKYLFRKEGQNVTLSCEQNLNHDAMYWYRQDPGQGLRLIYYSQIVNDFQKGDIAEGYSVSREKKESFPLTVTSAQKNPTAFYLCASSMWTGNTGELFFGEGSRLTVL.